One and the same sample provided the 22 T cell receptor beta chains below, sequenced in a study of blood T cell repertoires in COVID-19. Clones were sequenced by immunoSEQ multiplex PCR, and TCRdb holds only the in-frame ones, with some missing. This table has approximately 170,000 clones, about 85% appearing once. Sample: PBMCs or T cells enriched from blood (not recorded which). These TCRs come from a woman aged 45-60 years who had recovered from COVID-19.

The chain links TRBV5-8 to TRBJ1-2, with D possibly matching TRBD1 (5 bases). V was pared by 4 bases and J by 5 bases, with 21 bases between. Germline V gene lookup returns CDR1 SGHTS and CDR2 YDEGEE. The CDR3 loop spans 16 amino acids. The CDR3 reads CASSRTRARGTYGYTF. In DNA form, the CDR3 reads TGTGCCAGCAGCCGTACCCGGGCTAGGGGTACGTATGGCTACACCTTC. Drawing the rest from reference TRBV5-8 and TRBJ1-2, the complete variable domain is EAGVTQSPTHLIKTRGQQATLRCSPISGHTSVYWYQQALGLGLQFLLWYDEGEERNRGNFPPRFSGRQFPNYSSELNVNALELEDSALYLCASSRTRARGTYGYTFGSGTRLTVV.

The chain uses TRBV5-4 and TRBJ1-2, with 9 bases aligning to TRBD1. The V gene's germline CDR1 is SGHNT and CDR2 YYREEE (reference sequence). The CDR3 runs 15 residues. V was pared by 2 bases and J by 7 bases, with 9 bases of the junction left unmatched. The CDR3 region is CASSFRQGEVGGYTF. DNA of the CDR3: TGTGCCAGCAGCTTCAGACAGGGGGAAGTAGGTGGCTACACCTTC.

This clone showed up many times. The rearrangement joins TRBV9 to TRBJ2-1; weak D call: TRBD2 (6 bases). CDR3 size: 17 residues. V dropped 4 bases and J dropped 7 bases, with 24 bases sitting between them. CDR1 is SGDLS, CDR2 YYNGEE, per germline. The chain's CDR3 is CASSPHIPGDFKNEQFF. In DNA form, the CDR3 reads TGTGCCAGCAGCCCCCACATCCCCGGGGACTTCAAAAATGAGCAGTTCTTC.

The chain employs TRBV6-5 and TRBJ1-4; maybe TRBD1 (5 bases). The CDR3 contains 14 residues. Deletions cut 5 bases from V and 4 bases from J, with 11 bases between. Germline V CDR1 and CDR2: MNHEY, SVGAGI. The CDR3 spells CASSRGRVNEKLFF. The CDR3, as DNA: TGTGCCAGCAGTAGGGGCAGAGTTAATGAAAAACTGTTTTTT.

The V gene is TRBV6-5, the J gene TRBJ1-4; D remains unclear. The CDR3 has 15 residues. Germline values: CDR1 MNHEY, CDR2 SVGAGI. V shed 5 bases and J shed 0 bases, with 10 bases lying between them. CDR3 residues: CASSTVGATNEKLFF. The CDR3, as DNA: TGTGCCAGCAGTACCGTGGGAGCAACTAATGAAAAACTGTTTTTT.

This clone was counted once. The chain combines TRBV5-4 with TRBJ1-6; the match to TRBD1 covers 8 bases. After removal of 5 bases from V and 7 bases from J, the junction contained 8 bases not matched to a gene. The CDR3 is made up of 15 amino acids. CDR1 SGHNT and CDR2 YYREEE come from the germline V gene (reference sequence). The CDR3, as DNA: TGTGCCAGCAGGCCTGGACAGGGACTAAATTCACCCCTCCACTTT. As protein: CASRPGQGLNSPLHF.

The CDR3 sequence is CASSLAYFHGYTF. The DNA for the CDR3 is TGTGCCAGCAGTTTAGCGTACTTCCATGGCTACACCTTC. The genes are TRBV12-3 or TRBV12-4 and TRBJ1-2; D gene uncertain. The CDR3 covers 13 residues. V lost 0 bases and J 6 bases, leaving 8 bases between the germline ends.

This clone appeared once. This chain links TRBV6-4 with TRBJ2-1; TRBD2 aligns across 7 bases. This CDR3 has 16 amino acids. Trimming at V came to 0 bases and at J to 4 bases, leaving 6 bases not matched to a gene. Per germline, CDR1 MRHNA and CDR2 SNTAGT. The DNA for the CDR3 is TGTGCCAGCAGTGACTCAGGCGGGAGACCATACAATGAGCAGTTCTTC. It yields the protein CASSDSGGRPYNEQFF.

The chain employs TRBV7-3 and TRBJ1-1; TRBD1 is a possible D gene (6 bases). The CDR3 extends over 13 amino acids. Germline V lookup: CDR1 SGHTA, CDR2 FQGTGA. The ends were cut back, 5 bases at V and 4 bases at J, with 11 bases in the middle. This CDR3 is CASSARGGTEAFF. CDR3 sequence (DNA): TGTGCCAGCAGCGCGAGGGGGGGCACTGAAGCTTTCTTT.

The rearrangement joins TRBV11-1 to TRBJ1-1, with TRBD1 as a possible D gene (5 bases). The CDR3 consists of 16 residues. Germline V gene sequence: CDR1 SGHAT, CDR2 FQDESV (reference sequence). Trimming removed 0 bases at V and 3 bases at J, with 14 bases between. CDR3 DNA: TGTGCCAGCAGCTTAGCGCTGAAGGGGAACGACACTGAAGCTTTCTTT. This translates into CASSLALKGNDTEAFF.

The rearrangement uses TRBV6-2 or TRBV6-3 and TRBJ1-4, with 7 bases that match TRBD1. The CDR3 is 16 residues long. Germline CDR1 is MNHEY and CDR2 is SVGEGT. Trimming removed 5 bases from V and 5 bases from J; junction bases left unmatched: 11. The CDR3 region has the DNA TGTGCCAGCAGTACCCGGCGGACAGGAAGCAATGAAAAACTGTTTTTT. This encodes CASSTRRTGSNEKLFF.

This chain connects TRBV7-9 to TRBJ1-4; the match to TRBD1 covers 9 bases. The CDR3 spans 15 residues. J lost 8 bases, V lost 6 bases, and 10 bases had no gene match. Germline V gene sequence: CDR1 SEHNR, CDR2 FQNEAQ (reference sequence). CDR3 residues: CASSIAGQGREKLFF. CDR3 in DNA: TGTGCCAGCAGTATCGCGGGACAGGGCCGGGAAAAACTGTTTTTT.

The sample holds one count of this clone. This chain joins TRBV11-3 and TRBJ2-5, with 8 bases fitting TRBD1. The CDR3 contains 16 residues. Germline V gives CDR1 SGHNT, CDR2 YENEEA. The V gene end was trimmed by 6 bases and the J gene end by 5 bases; junction bases not matched to a gene: 14. CDR3 DNA sequence: TGTGCCAGCAGTTCCCCACGCCAGGGGGCGACCGAGACCCAGTACTTC. Its protein product is CASSSPRQGATETQYF.

This chain joins TRBV2 and TRBJ2-7; TRBD2 might be the D (5 bases). This CDR3 spans 13 amino acids. CDR1 and CDR2 (germline): SNHLY, FYNNEI. V was pared by 2 bases and J by 5 bases, with 10 bases between. CDR3 sequence (DNA): TGTGCCAGCAGTGAAACGGGGTACGACGAGCAGTACTTC. Amino acids: CASSETGYDEQYF.

The chain joins TRBV14 to TRBJ2-7; no definite D call. CDR1 is SGHDN, CDR2 FVKESK, per germline. The CDR3 covers 12 residues. Trimming left V 3 bases short and J 8 bases short, with 11 bases between. CDR3 loop: CASSQSGVKQYF. CDR3 coding DNA: TGTGCCAGCAGCCAGAGTGGTGTAAAGCAGTACTTC.

V gene TRBV9 combines with J gene TRBJ2-2; 9 bases match TRBD2. V was pared by 0 bases and J by 6 bases, with 12 bases of the junction left unmatched. The CDR3 covers 18 residues. Germline V gene lookup returns CDR1 SGDLS and CDR2 YYNGEE. The CDR3 loop is CASSVVPFSGSKAGELFF. The CDR3 bases are TGTGCCAGCAGCGTAGTCCCCTTTAGCGGGAGCAAAGCCGGGGAGCTGTTTTTT.

This chain links TRBV28 with TRBJ1-6; D remains unclear. Germline CDR1 is MDHEN and CDR2 is SYDVKM. This CDR3 contains 14 residues. V was trimmed by 4 bases and J by 4 bases, leaving 8 bases between them. CDR3 sequence: CASSSSQYNSPLHF. In DNA form, the CDR3 reads TGTGCCAGCAGTTCCTCACAATATAATTCACCCCTCCACTTT.

The chain links TRBV6-6 to TRBJ1-1; D unresolved. V was trimmed by 7 bases and J by 1 base, leaving 13 bases between them. CDR3 length equals 14 residues. CDR1 is MNHNY, CDR2 SVGAGI, per germline (reference sequence). Here the CDR3 DNA reads TGTGCCAGCACCACCCGGGAAGGGAACACTGAAGCTTTCTTT. Translation: CASTTREGNTEAFF.

This chain joins TRBV3-1 (or the pseudogene TRBV3-2) and TRBJ1-1; the match to TRBD1 covers 10 bases. This CDR3 has 15 amino acids. Germline assignment: CDR1 LGHDT and CDR2 YNNKEL (reference sequence). The trim removed 3 bases at V and 1 base at J, leaving 2 bases unmatched. The CDR3 loop reads CASSHRQGANTEAFF. The CDR3 DNA reads as TGTGCCAGCAGCCACCGACAGGGGGCGAACACTGAAGCTTTCTTT.

The chain links TRBV24-1 to TRBJ2-1, with 8 bases that match TRBD2. The trim removed 9 bases at V and 7 bases at J, leaving 13 bases unmatched. The CDR3 totals 15 residues. Per the germline V gene, CDR1 is KGHDR and CDR2 is SFDVKD. The CDR3 bases are TGTGCCACCTCCCCCACGGGAGGGCTCGGAAATGAGCAGTTCTTC. Translation gives CATSPTGGLGNEQFF.

The V call is TRBV5-4, the J call TRBJ2-1; 11 positions agree with TRBD2. The V gene's germline CDR1 is SGHNT and CDR2 YYREEE (reference sequence). With 3 bases clipped from V and 5 bases from J, the junction kept 4 bases outside the gene matches. The CDR3 is 15 residues long. In DNA, the CDR3 is TGTGCCAGCAGCTCGGGACTAGCGGATCACAATGAGCAGTTCTTC. Amino acid sequence: CASSSGLADHNEQFF. Variable domain in full (rest from reference TRBV5-4 and TRBJ2-1): ETGVTQSPTHLIKTRGQQVTLRCSSQSGHNTVSWYQQALGQGPQFIFQYYREEENGRGNFPPRFSGLQFPNYSSELNVNALELDDSALYLCASSSGLADHNEQFFGPGTRLTVL.

The table lists this clone with a count of one. V is TRBV19 and J is TRBJ1-5; 11 bases align to TRBD1. This CDR3 has 16 residues. Germline V gene sequence: CDR1 LNHDA, CDR2 SQIVND (reference sequence). Trimming took 8 bases from V and 1 from J; bases not matched to a gene: 7. CDR3 sequence reads: CASGTGGGQSNQPQHF. The CDR3 nucleotides read TGTGCCAGTGGGACAGGGGGGGGACAAAGCAATCAGCCCCAGCATTTT.